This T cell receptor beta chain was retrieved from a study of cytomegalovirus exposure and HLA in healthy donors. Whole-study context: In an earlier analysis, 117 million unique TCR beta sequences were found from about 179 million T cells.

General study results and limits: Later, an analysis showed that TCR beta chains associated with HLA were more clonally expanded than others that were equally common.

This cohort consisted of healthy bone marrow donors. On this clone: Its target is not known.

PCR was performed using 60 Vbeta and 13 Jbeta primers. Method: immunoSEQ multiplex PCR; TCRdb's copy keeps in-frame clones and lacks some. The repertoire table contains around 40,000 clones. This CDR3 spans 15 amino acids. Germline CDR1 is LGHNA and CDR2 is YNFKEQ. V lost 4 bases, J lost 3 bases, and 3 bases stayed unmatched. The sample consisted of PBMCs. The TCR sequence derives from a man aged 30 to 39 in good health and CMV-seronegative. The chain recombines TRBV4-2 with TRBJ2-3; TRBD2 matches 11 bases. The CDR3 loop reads CASSPGLAETDTQYF. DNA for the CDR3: TGTGCCAGCAGCCCGGGACTAGCGGAAACAGATACGCAGTATTTT.